This section outlines one T cell receptor (beta chain) sequence together with its context. The target antigen is unknown. This sample is part of a study of response to subunit inactivated influenza vaccine. Whole-study results and caveats: Authors suggested that a seasonal influenza vaccination recruits few new T cells each time.

Per germline, CDR1 WNHNN and CDR2 SYGVQD (reference sequence). The CDR3 runs 13 residues. V was cut by 0 bases and J by 2 bases, with 3 bases left in between. Each CDR3 protein gets one entry after TCRdb re-called the RT-PCR reads with MiXCR. Here the sample spans more than 700,000 distinct CDR3 sequences, 21% being singletons. The clonotype comes from a man aged 45-60 years who received an inactivated influenza vaccine. The chain links TRBV10-1 to TRBJ2-3; no reliable D call. The sample in question was PBMCs from blood, obtained around 5 days after vaccination. This CDR3 is CASSESYTDTQYF. As DNA, the CDR3 is TGCGCCAGCAGTGAGTCGTACACAGATACGCAGTATTTT.